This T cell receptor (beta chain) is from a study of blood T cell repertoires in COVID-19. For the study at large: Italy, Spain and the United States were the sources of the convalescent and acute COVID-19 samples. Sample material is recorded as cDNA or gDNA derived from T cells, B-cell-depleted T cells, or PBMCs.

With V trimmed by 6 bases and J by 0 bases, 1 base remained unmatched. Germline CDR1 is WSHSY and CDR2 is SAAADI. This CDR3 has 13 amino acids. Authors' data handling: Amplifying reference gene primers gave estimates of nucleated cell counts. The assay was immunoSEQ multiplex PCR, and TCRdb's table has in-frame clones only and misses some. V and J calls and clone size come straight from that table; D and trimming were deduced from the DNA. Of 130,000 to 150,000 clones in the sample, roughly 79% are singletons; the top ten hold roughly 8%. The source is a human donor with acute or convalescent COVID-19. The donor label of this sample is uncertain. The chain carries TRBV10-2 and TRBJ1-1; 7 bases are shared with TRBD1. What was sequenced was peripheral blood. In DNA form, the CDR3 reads TGCGCCAGCAGGGACAGGTTGAACACTGAAGCTTTCTTT. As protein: CASRDRLNTEAFF.